This TCR beta chain was identified during a study of blood T cell repertoires in COVID-19 (dated by TCRdb to between 2020 and 2021). Notes on the research overall: Samples from collaborators originated in the United States, Italy and Spain and spanned both the acute and convalescent phases of COVID-19. The dataset comprised deeply sampled blood TCRbeta repertoires from subjects exposed to, actively infected with, or recovered from COVID-19. Sample metadata almost always included a de-identified subject ID, COVID-19 status, age in years and sex. The material from the prospective study consisted of cDNA or gDNA derived from T cells, B-cell-depleted T cells, or PBMCs. HLA class I and class II types, where available, came from metadata supplied by the sample provider rather than from assay-based typing. The samples were drawn from the first 160 participants of the ongoing ImmuneRACE study and from some 1,300 subjects provided by 6 global collaborators. The repertoires were released in a freely available public database meant as a resource for research on the immune response to SARS-CoV-2. What the research found in general, with its limitations: Clinical and demographic metadata were provided uncurated, with the amount varying by source and participant.

The collaborating institutions used their own protocols to collect whole blood in K2EDTA tubes. For TCRbeta analysis, collaborators shipped samples as frozen whole blood, isolated PBMCs, or DNA extracted from either of those sample types. TCRbeta CDR3 regions were amplified from genomic DNA using the immunoSEQ Assay, a bias-controlled multiplex PCR. Per the source publication's procedure: The number of nucleated cells in each sample was estimated by amplification of reference gene primers within the assay. Sequence reads were collapsed and filtered to measure the absolute abundance of every unique TCRbeta CDR3 rearrangement. For each sample, productive Simpson clonality was calculated as the square root of Simpson's diversity index over productive rearrangements. TCRdb obtained this table from immuneACCESS and retained in-frame rearrangements with V and J assigned. These tables miss some clones; where compared with another copy, unresolved V genes account for less than half of the shortfall, and the remainder is unexplained. The V and J calls and clone size come from that table; D and trimming were worked out from the DNA. For this sample there are 90,000 to 100,000 clones; around 84% appear just once. The ten largest clones take up roughly 1.9% of the sample.

V loses 3 bases at its end and J loses 3 bases; junction bases beyond the gene matches: 4. Taken from the germline V gene, the CDR1 and CDR2 loops are LGHNA and YNFKEQ. The CDR3 numbers 14 residues from cysteine through phenylalanine. This entry keeps only the CDR3 DNA: 42 bases, framed from base 1. With respect to this clone: The clone's antigen remains unknown. Base qualities are not provided; no much larger clone lies one nucleotide away.

The sequenced material came from peripheral blood. The chain is made from TRBV4-2 and TRBJ1-1, and TRBD1 aligns with 7 junction nucleotides. This receptor was identified in a man in his 70s with active or convalescent COVID-19. The CDR3 protein sequence reads: CASSQTGLDTEAFF. The nucleotide sequence reads as follows: TGTGCCAGCAGCCAGACAGGGTTGGACACTGAAGCTTTCTTT.